This paragraph reports one TCR beta chain. This CDR3 has 21 amino acids. After removal of 1 base from V and 0 bases from J, the junction contained 20 bases not matched to a gene. From germline, CDR1 is LGHDT and CDR2 YNNKEL (reference sequence). This sample is part of a study of blood T cell repertoires in COVID-19. On the study more broadly: Samples came from the United States, Italy and Spain, spanning acute and convalescent COVID-19. PBMCs, B-cell-depleted T cells, or T cells provided the cDNA or gDNA that made up the material.

Original data processing: Reference gene primer amplification in the assay estimated nucleated cell counts. The method was immunoSEQ multiplex PCR; TCRdb's version includes in-frame clones alone and lacks a portion of them. V and J calls and clone size are given by that table; D and trimming were obtained from the DNA. The sample consists of fewer than 85,000 clones, 88% of them appearing once. The chain employs TRBV3-1 (or the pseudogene TRBV3-2) and TRBJ2-7, with TRBD1 matching over 8 bases. The TCR originated in a human donor in a cohort sampled during active COVID-19. The material sequenced was peripheral blood. Here the CDR3 reads CASSQAIGTGDLGPLSYEQYF. In nucleotides, the CDR3 is TGTGCCAGCAGCCAAGCGATCGGGACAGGCGATCTCGGTCCCCTCTCCTACGAGCAGTACTTC.